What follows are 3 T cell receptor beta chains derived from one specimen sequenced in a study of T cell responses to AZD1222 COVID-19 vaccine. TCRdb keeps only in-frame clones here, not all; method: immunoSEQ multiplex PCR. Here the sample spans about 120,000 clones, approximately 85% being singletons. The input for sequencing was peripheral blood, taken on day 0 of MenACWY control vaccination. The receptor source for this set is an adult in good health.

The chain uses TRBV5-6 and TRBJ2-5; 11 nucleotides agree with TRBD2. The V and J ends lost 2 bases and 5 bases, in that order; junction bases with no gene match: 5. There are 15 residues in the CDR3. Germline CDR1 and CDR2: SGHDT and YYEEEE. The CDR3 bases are TGTGCCAGCAGCTTTAGCGGGGGGGCCTGGGAGACCCAGTACTTC. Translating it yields CASSFSGGAWETQYF.

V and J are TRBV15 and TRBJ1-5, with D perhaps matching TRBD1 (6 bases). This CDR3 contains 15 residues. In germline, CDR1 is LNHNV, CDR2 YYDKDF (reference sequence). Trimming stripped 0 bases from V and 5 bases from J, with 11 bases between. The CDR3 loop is CATSRDLAGDQPQHF. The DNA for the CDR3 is TGTGCCACCAGCAGAGATTTGGCAGGGGATCAGCCCCAGCATTTT.

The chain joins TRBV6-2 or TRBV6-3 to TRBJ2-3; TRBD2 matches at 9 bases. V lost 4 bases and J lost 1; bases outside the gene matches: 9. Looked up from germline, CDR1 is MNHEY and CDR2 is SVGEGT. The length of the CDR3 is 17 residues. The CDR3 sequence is CASSSVTSGTRTDTQYF. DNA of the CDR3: TGTGCCAGCAGTTCGGTGACTAGCGGTACGCGCACAGATACGCAGTATTTT.